These 24 T cell receptor beta chains share one sample of origin, sequenced in a study of T cell repertoires in cytomegalovirus infection. TCRdb re-called the reads through MiXCR, storing one row per CDR3 protein. The sample includes roughly 310,000 distinct CDR3 sequences, 15% to 20% of them seen just once. The sequencing sample was made of PBMCs. These receptors came from a human donor in good health (CMV status not recorded). Some clones in this sample may be carry-over from other donors' samples.

In its sample, this clonotype was seen many times. V gene TRBV12-3 or TRBV12-4 combines with J gene TRBJ1-6; possible D gene TRBD1, 5 bases. The CDR3 spans 16 residues. V was clipped by 5 bases and J by 9 bases, with 20 bases between them. CDR3 sequence: CASSPSGDPLGSPLHF. The CDR3 region has the DNA TGTGCCAGCAGTCCGTCCGGGGACCCGTTGGGTTCACCCCTCCACTTT.

This clonotype was observed many times. The CDR3 loop reads CASSLASRQETQYF. Written as DNA, the CDR3 is TGTGCCAGCAGCTTAGCTTCTAGACAAGAGACCCAGTACTTC. The V call is TRBV7-2, the J call TRBJ2-5; D is ambiguous. The CDR3 contains 14 residues. V lost 0 bases, J lost 2 bases, and 7 bases lay in between. Germline CDR1 and CDR2: SGHTA and FQGNSA.

V and J are TRBV18 and TRBJ2-5; TRBD2 aligns across 14 bases. This CDR3 has 16 amino acids. The V gene end was trimmed by 1 base and the J gene end by 4 bases; junction bases not matched to a gene: 2. From germline, CDR1 is KGHSH and CDR2 LQKENI. In DNA form, the CDR3 reads TGTGCCAGCTCACCACGACTAGCGGGGGGGCGAGAGACCCAGTACTTC. It codes for CASSPRLAGGRETQYF.

This clonotype was counted ten times or more. The chain links TRBV7-9 to TRBJ1-1, with D unclear. Per the germline V gene, CDR1 is SEHNR and CDR2 is FQNEAQ (reference sequence). V lost 7 bases and J 7 bases, leaving 13 bases between the germline ends. The CDR3 totals 12 residues. CDR3 amino acids: CASIGRRDEAFF. CDR3 in DNA: TGTGCCAGCATCGGGAGACGGGATGAAGCTTTCTTT.

The gene calls are TRBV5-1 and TRBJ2-3, with D perhaps TRBD1 (6 bases). CDR1 and CDR2 (germline): SGHRS, YFSETQ. The V and J ends lost 3 bases and 2 bases respectively, with 10 bases between them. This CDR3 spans 14 amino acids. CDR3 bases: TGCGCCAGCAGCTCCAGGGGATACACAGATACGCAGTATTTT. Translated: CASSSRGYTDTQYF.

The rearrangement links TRBV20-1 to TRBJ1-1; 7 nucleotides agree with TRBD1. The CDR3 runs to 12 residues. CDR1 DFQATT and CDR2 SNEGSKA come from the germline V gene (reference sequence). V was clipped by 5 bases and J by 6 bases; unmatched bases: 6. The CDR3 DNA follows: TGCAGTGCTTCCCAGGGGGGCTCTGAAGCTTTCTTT. Translated, it gives CSASQGGSEAFF.

The gene calls are TRBV5-1 and TRBJ2-1; tentative D call: TRBD2 (6 bases). Germline loops: CDR1 SGHRS, CDR2 YFSETQ. This CDR3 is built from 16 residues. V was cut by 5 bases and J by 5 bases, with 20 bases left in between. CDR3 nucleotides: TGCGCCAGCAGTTTATTACTAACGGGGGTCGACAATGAGCAGTTCTTC. Encoded protein: CASSLLLTGVDNEQFF.

This rearrangement joins TRBV28 to TRBJ1-2; D not resolved. With 3 bases removed from V and 1 base from J, the gap between germline ends came to 18 bases. Looked up from germline, CDR1 is MDHEN and CDR2 is SYDVKM. The CDR3 length is 17 residues. The DNA of the CDR3 is TGTGCCAGCAGTTTGTATTTCTTGAGGGAGAATAACTATGGCTACACCTTC. Its translation: CASSLYFLRENNYGYTF.

This clonotype has more than one count but fewer than ten. The chain has TRBV6-2 or TRBV6-3 and TRBJ1-5; TRBD1 might be the D (6 bases). The CDR3 length is 17 residues. V was clipped by 2 bases and J by 6 bases, with 20 bases between them. Germline values: CDR1 MNHEY, CDR2 SVGEGT. The DNA of the CDR3 is TGTGCCAGCAGTTACCCGAAGACAGGCGGGGTGGGTCAGCCCCAGCATTTT. Protein: CASSYPKTGGVGQPQHF.

Only a few counts were recorded for this clonotype. The rearrangement joins TRBV7-8 to TRBJ1-1, with TRBD1 identical over 11 bases. The V segment lost 4 bases and the J segment 2 bases; nucleotides outside the gene matches: 6. Germline assignment: CDR1 SGHVS and CDR2 FQNEAQ. This CDR3 region has 16 residues. The CDR3, as DNA: TGTGCCAGCAGCTCAAGGGACAGGGGGTTAAACACTGAAGCTTTCTTT. This codes for CASSSRDRGLNTEAFF. The whole variable domain, remainder taken from reference TRBV7-8 and TRBJ1-1, is GAGVSQSPRYKVAKRGQDVALRCDPISGHVSLFWYQQALGQGPEFLTYFQNEAQLDKSGLPSDRFFAERPEGSVSTLKIQRTQQEDSAVYLCASSSRDRGLNTEAFFGQGTRLTVV.

This clonotype was counted only a few times. The CDR3 DNA sequence: TGTGCCAGCAATGACCCGGACAGGGTCGGAAATGAGCAGTTCTTC. Protein product: CASNDPDRVGNEQFF. The gene calls are TRBV12-3 or TRBV12-4 and TRBJ2-1; 8 bases line up with TRBD1. The trim removed 7 bases at V and 7 bases at J, leaving 12 bases unmatched. The CDR3 is 15 residues long.

The chain recombines TRBV7-4 with TRBJ2-1; 9 nucleotides agree with TRBD1. The germline gives CDR1 SGHVT, CDR2 SQSDAQ. After removal of 5 bases from V and 9 bases from J, the junction contained 5 bases not matched to a gene. The CDR3 has 13 residues. DNA for the CDR3: TGTGCCAGCAGCACCACAGGGGGCGTTGAGCAGTTCTTC. Translated: CASSTTGGVEQFF.

This clonotype appeared a few times. This sequence joins TRBV28 and TRBJ2-3, with 11 bases identical to TRBD2. The germline CDR1 and CDR2 sequences are MDHEN and SYDVKM. This CDR3 is 13 amino acids long. The trim removed 7 bases at V and 11 bases at J, leaving 8 bases unmatched. In DNA, the CDR3 is TGTGCCAGCACATCTTACCTAGCGGGGGGGCAGTATTTT. Translation gives CASTSYLAGGQYF. The full variable domain, with the rest looked up from reference TRBV28 and TRBJ2-3, is DVKVTQSSRYLVKRTGEKVFLECVQDMDHENMFWYRQDPGLGLRLIYFSYDVKMKEKGDIPEGYSVSREKKERFSLILESASTNQTSMYLCASTSYLAGGQYFGPGTRLTVL.

This clonotype was seen only a few times. The chain has TRBV28 and TRBJ1-5, with D possibly TRBD1 on 5 matching bases. Trimming cost V 4 bases and J 0 bases, with 16 bases left between them. Germline CDR1 reads MDHEN; CDR2 reads SYDVKM. The CDR3 contains 17 residues. The CDR3 here is CASSSGTGTYSNQPQHF. The CDR3, as DNA: TGTGCCAGCAGTTCAGGAACCGGGACGTATAGCAATCAGCCCCAGCATTTT.

The chain has TRBV20-1 and TRBJ1-3, with D possibly TRBD1 on 5 matching bases. With 6 bases removed from V and 2 bases from J, the gap between germline ends came to 17 bases. The CDR3 has 15 residues. Germline lookup yields CDR1 DFQATT and CDR2 SNEGSKA (reference sequence). CDR3 sequence: CSAAVWGTTGNTIYF. The CDR3 DNA is TGCAGTGCCGCAGTCTGGGGGACTACTGGAAACACCATATATTTT.

This clonotype was observed many times. V gene TRBV27 combines with J gene TRBJ2-1; D is perhaps TRBD1 (7 bases). Trimming took off 2 bases at V and 0 bases at J, with 17 bases between the two ends. CDR1 MNHEY and CDR2 SMNVEV come from the germline V gene (reference sequence). The CDR3 is 18 amino acids. The CDR3: CASSLILQGGSSYNEQFF. DNA for the CDR3: TGTGCCAGCAGTTTAATTCTTCAGGGGGGTAGCTCCTACAATGAGCAGTTCTTC.

V usage is TRBV7-9 and J usage is TRBJ2-3; 10 bases agree with TRBD2. Trimming cost V 1 base and J 2 bases; bases outside gene matches: 3. The germline CDR1 and CDR2 sequences are SEHNR and FQNEAQ (reference sequence). There are 16 residues in the CDR3. CDR3 coding DNA: TGTGCCAGCAGCTTAGTACTAGCGGGAACCACAGATACGCAGTATTTT. It yields the protein CASSLVLAGTTDTQYF.

There are a few counts of this clonotype. The chain links TRBV4-2 to TRBJ2-4; 15 nucleotides match TRBD2. The J segment lost 8 bases and the V segment lost 0 bases, leaving 14 bases of the junction unmatched. Germline V gives CDR1 LGHNA, CDR2 YNFKEQ. The CDR3 runs to 20 residues. CDR3 in DNA: TGTGCCAGCAGCCAAGATCTTTTTGGACTAGCGGGGGGGCCGAGGGACATTCAGTACTTC. Protein sequence: CASSQDLFGLAGGPRDIQYF.

The V and J genes are TRBV28 and TRBJ1-2; D not certain. The length of the CDR3 is 11 residues. From germline, CDR1 is MDHEN and CDR2 SYDVKM. Between the trimmed V and J ends, which lost 4 bases and 4 bases, there was a span of 4 bases. Written as DNA, the CDR3 is TGTGCCAGCAGTTCCCCCTATGGCTACACCTTC. It encodes CASSSPYGYTF.

The rearrangement joins TRBV18 to TRBJ2-7, with 7 bases aligning to TRBD2. Trimming at V came to 7 bases and at J to 2 bases, leaving 8 bases not matched to a gene. Germline V gene sequence: CDR1 KGHSH, CDR2 LQKENI. The CDR3 sequence is 14 residues long. The CDR3 nucleotides are TGTGCCAGCTTTAACAGCGGGGCACCCTACGAGCAGTACTTC. It specifies CASFNSGAPYEQYF.

In this sample, this clonotype turned up many times. V is TRBV7-9 and J is TRBJ1-4, with 8 positions matching TRBD1. Trimming at V came to 8 bases and at J to 8 bases, leaving 7 bases not matched to a gene. The CDR3 length is 13 residues. Looked up from germline, CDR1 is SEHNR and CDR2 is FQNEAQ (reference sequence). CDR3 in amino acids: CASSRQGYEKLFF. DNA of the CDR3: TGTGCCAGCTCTCGACAGGGGTACGAAAAACTGTTTTTT.

This clonotype has a count of ten or more. The chain carries TRBV12-3 or TRBV12-4 and TRBJ1-2; D unresolved. The length of the CDR3 is 12 residues. V was shortened by 5 bases and J by 6 bases, with 10 bases between the two germline ends. For the CDR3, the DNA is TGTGCCAGCAGTAAGGTCCCGGATGGCTACACCTTC. Protein product: CASSKVPDGYTF.

This clonotype was counted between two and nine times. The chain employs TRBV5-5 and TRBJ1-5; 8 positions match TRBD1. The V and J ends lost 3 bases and 3 bases, in that order; junction bases with no gene match: 2. The V gene's germline CDR1 is SGHKS and CDR2 YYEKEE (reference sequence). CDR3 size: 14 residues. The CDR3 nucleotides are TGTGCCAGCAGCTGGGACAGGTCCAATCAGCCCCAGCATTTT. Translating gives CASSWDRSNQPQHF.

This clonotype was detected ten times or more. The chain links TRBV12-3 or TRBV12-4 to TRBJ1-6; a weak D match, TRBD1 (6 bases). This CDR3 contains 14 residues. V lost 4 bases, J lost 7 bases, and 11 bases lay in between. The CDR3 spells CASSYGQTNSPLHF. The DNA of the CDR3 is TGTGCCAGCAGTTACGGACAGACGAATTCACCCCTCCACTTT.